This paragraph covers one T cell receptor beta chain sequence. Its antigen is currently unknown. Sequence data for DNA of cultured CD4+ T cells were generated by the Oncomine TCR Beta short-read assay. TCRdb passed the PCR reads through MiXCR, listing each CDR3 protein once. The sample lists about 18,000 distinct CDR3 sequences, roughly 50% occurring once. The treatment denotes: roughly 11-day PBMC culture with coronavirus spike peptide pools or control peptides (ViraFEST assay). There are 14 residues in the CDR3. Germline assignment: CDR1 MGHDK and CDR2 SYGVNS. Trimming cost V 9 bases and J 2 bases; bases outside gene matches: 5. This sample stems from a study of vaccination and CD4 T cells after COVID-19. Findings and caveats of the study: The cohort comprised relatively few convalescent patients, and no early post-infection timepoints were analyzed.

V usage is TRBV25-1 and J usage is TRBJ1-5, with 9 bases identical to TRBD1. The sample was CD4+ T cells from blood, cultured in vitro. This TCR derives from a human donor who had recovered from COVID-19. CDR3 DNA sequence: TGTGCCAGGGAACAGGGGGCAGGCAATCAGCCCCAGCATTTT. It yields the protein CAREQGAGNQPQHF.